Detailed here is one T cell receptor (beta chain). This clonotype was counted ten times or more. The target of this receptor is not known. Base qualities are not recorded, but no much larger clone differs from it by a single base. The entry originates in a study of T-cell reconstitution after alpha-beta-depleted transplantation in children listed by TCRdb under 2016. General notes on the study: Using TCR repertoire profiling, the study followed T-cell immune reconstitution in a quantitative way in children after TCRalphabeta/CD19-depleted allogeneic hematopoietic cell transplantation.

CDR1 and CDR2, per the germline V gene (reference sequence), are DFQATT and SNEGSKA. Ends trimmed: V by 1 base, J by 10 bases; bases unmatched to a gene: 15. The CDR3 goes from the cysteine to the phenylalanine over 15 residues. Only the CDR3 DNA is retained, 45 bases long and in frame from the first base. The library came from PCR. Sequencing relied on an Illumina HiSeq 2500. Molecular barcoding was employed in the preparation of TCR libraries, with unique molecular identifiers being used to normalize TCRbeta repertoire quantification. TCRdb trimmed the raw reads at Q25, called clones with MiXCR and kept productive beta chains. Each CDR3 protein appears once, grouped with its most common genes and DNA. The sample yields approximately 420,000 distinct CDR3 sequences; approximately 11% were counted once. In total, the top ten clones hold roughly 6% of the sample.

The clonotype originates from a human donor who donated a stem cell graft to a child with acute myeloid leukemia. Recombination joined TRBV20-1 with TRBJ2-5, and TRBD1 aligns with 7 junction nucleotides. The input for sequencing was PBMCs from the stem cell graft donor, taken from the stem cell graft. CDR3 region: CSARGDREGKGDQYF. Read as DNA, the sequence is TGCAGTGCTAGAGGAGACAGGGAAGGAAAGGGGGACCAGTACTTC.